This T cell receptor (beta chain) comes out of a study of Graves' ophthalmopathy and Graves' hyperthyroidism. Study results and limitations: The model's ophthalmopathy progression predictions had just under 71% sensitivity and less than 75% specificity. A majority of expanded thyroid clonotypes exceeding 0.001 frequency were likewise present in blood.

At least ten counts were recorded for this clonotype. The antigen is not known. The TCR beta CDR3 regions underwent amplification from RNA transcripts. First-round RT-PCR with HTBI primers preceded a second-round multiplex PCR. TCRdb processed the multiplex PCR reads anew with MiXCR; each CDR3 protein has one entry. This table holds over a million distinct CDR3 sequences, roughly 35% found once. CDR1 is SNHLY and CDR2 is FYNNEI in the germline V gene. The CDR3 is 18 amino acids. V shed 9 bases and J shed 0 bases, with 27 bases lying between them. Sequenced: peripheral blood or thyroid tissue (not recorded which). The chain carries TRBV2 and TRBJ2-7; possibly TRBD2 for D (7 bases). This TCR derives from an adult man with Graves' hyperthyroidism. The chain's CDR3 is CASVRDIDGGSVSYEQYF. CDR3 nucleotide sequence: TGTGCCAGTGTTAGGGACATCGATGGCGGGAGCGTCTCCTACGAGCAGTACTTC.